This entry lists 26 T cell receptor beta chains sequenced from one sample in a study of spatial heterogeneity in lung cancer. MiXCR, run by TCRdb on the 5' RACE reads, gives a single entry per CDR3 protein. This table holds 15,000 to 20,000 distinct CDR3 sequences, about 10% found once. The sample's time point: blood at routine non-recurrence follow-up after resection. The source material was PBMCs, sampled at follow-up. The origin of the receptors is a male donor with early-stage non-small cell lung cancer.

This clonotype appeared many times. CDR3 bases: TGCGCCAGCAGCTGGACTAGCGGGGACAATGAGCAGTTCTTC. This codes for CASSWTSGDNEQFF. The chain has TRBV5-1 and TRBJ2-1; 12 bases align to TRBD2. This CDR3 has 14 amino acids. Germline V gene sequence: CDR1 SGHRS, CDR2 YFSETQ. V dropped 3 bases and J dropped 5; count of bases not matched to a gene: 0.

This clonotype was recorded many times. CDR3 nucleotides: TGTGCCAGCTCACCGTTCCAACCGGGACATGGTTCATACAATGAGCAGTTCTTC. Translation: CASSPFQPGHGSYNEQFF. The chain links TRBV18 to TRBJ2-1; tentatively, D is TRBD1 (6 bases). The V gene's germline CDR1 is KGHSH and CDR2 LQKENI. V dropped 3 bases and J dropped 4 bases, with 22 bases sitting between them. CDR3 length: 18 residues.

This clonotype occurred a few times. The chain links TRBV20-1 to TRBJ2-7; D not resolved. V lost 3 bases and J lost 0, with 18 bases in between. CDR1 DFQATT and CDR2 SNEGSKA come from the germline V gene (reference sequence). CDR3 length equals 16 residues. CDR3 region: CSASPVTAENSYEQYF. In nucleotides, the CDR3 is TGCAGTGCTAGCCCCGTGACGGCGGAAAACTCCTACGAGCAGTACTTC.

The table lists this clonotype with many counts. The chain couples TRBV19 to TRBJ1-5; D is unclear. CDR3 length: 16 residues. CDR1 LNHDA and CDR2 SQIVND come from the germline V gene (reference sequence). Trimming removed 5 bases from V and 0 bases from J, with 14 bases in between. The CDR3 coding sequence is TGTGCCAGTAGTCTCTATCAAATGGGTAGCAATCAGCCCCAGCATTTT. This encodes CASSLYQMGSNQPQHF.

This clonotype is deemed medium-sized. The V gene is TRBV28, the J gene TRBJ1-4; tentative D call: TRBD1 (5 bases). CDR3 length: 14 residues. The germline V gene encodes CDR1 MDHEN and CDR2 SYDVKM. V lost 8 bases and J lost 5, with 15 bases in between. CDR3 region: CASLTGGWNEKLFF. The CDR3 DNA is TGTGCCAGCCTTACGGGGGGGTGGAATGAAAAACTGTTTTTT.

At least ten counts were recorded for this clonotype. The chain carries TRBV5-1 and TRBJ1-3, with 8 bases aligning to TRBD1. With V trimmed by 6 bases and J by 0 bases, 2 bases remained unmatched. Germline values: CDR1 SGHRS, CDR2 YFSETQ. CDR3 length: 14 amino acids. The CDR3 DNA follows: TGCGCCAGCACTACAGGGGGCTCTGGAAACACCATATATTTT. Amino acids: CASTTGGSGNTIYF.

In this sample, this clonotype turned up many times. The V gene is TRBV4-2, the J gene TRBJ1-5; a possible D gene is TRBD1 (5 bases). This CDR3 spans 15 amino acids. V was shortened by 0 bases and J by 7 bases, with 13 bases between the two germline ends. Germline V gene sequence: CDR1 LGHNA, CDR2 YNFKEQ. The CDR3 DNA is TGTGCCAGCAGCCAAGATCGGACATTTGAGCAGCCCCAGCATTTT. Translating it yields CASSQDRTFEQPQHF.

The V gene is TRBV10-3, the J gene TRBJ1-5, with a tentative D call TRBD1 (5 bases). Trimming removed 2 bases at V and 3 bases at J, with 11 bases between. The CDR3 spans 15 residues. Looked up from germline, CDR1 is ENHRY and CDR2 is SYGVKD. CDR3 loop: CAISEVAGNNQPQHF. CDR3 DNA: TGTGCCATCAGTGAGGTGGCAGGGAACAATCAGCCCCAGCATTTT.

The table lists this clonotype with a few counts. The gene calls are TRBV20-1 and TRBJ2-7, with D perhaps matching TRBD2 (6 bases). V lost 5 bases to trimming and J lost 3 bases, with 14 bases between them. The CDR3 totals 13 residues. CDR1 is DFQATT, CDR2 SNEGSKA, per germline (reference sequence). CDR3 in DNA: TGCAGTGCTCCCTCGGGACTCCGCTACGAGCAGTACTTC. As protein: CSAPSGLRYEQYF.

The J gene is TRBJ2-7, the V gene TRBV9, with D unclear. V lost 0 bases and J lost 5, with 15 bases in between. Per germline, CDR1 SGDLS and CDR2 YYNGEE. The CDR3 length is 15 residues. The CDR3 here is CASSVGPPALDEQYF. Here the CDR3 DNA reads TGTGCCAGCAGCGTAGGCCCCCCGGCGCTGGACGAGCAGTACTTC.

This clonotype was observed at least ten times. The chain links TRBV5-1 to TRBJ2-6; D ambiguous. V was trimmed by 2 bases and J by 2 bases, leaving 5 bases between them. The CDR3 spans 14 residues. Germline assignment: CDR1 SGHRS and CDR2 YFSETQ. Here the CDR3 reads CASSFRPGANVLTF. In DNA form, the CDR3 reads TGCGCCAGCAGCTTTAGACCTGGGGCCAACGTCCTGACTTTC.

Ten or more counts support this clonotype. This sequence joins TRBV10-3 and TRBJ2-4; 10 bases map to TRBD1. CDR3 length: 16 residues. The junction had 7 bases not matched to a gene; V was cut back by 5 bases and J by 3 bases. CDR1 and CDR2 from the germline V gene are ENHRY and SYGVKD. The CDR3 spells CAISPGTGVGKNIQYF. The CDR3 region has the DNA TGTGCCATCAGTCCGGGGACAGGGGTTGGCAAAAACATTCAGTACTTC.

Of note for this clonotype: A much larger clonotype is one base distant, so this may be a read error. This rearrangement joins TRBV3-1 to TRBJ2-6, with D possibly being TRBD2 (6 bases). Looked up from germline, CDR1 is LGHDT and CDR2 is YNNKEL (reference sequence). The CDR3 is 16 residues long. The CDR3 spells CASSQTPPRGANILTF. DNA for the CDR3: TGTGCCAGCAGCCAAACCCCCCCGCGCGGGGCCAACATCCTGACTTTC.

CDR3 coding DNA: TGTGCCAGCAGCTGGGGACGGGCGGGGGAGCAGTACTTC. This gives the protein CASSWGRAGEQYF. The chain recombines TRBV11-1 with TRBJ2-7, with D possibly being TRBD2 (6 bases). There are 13 residues in the CDR3. CDR1 and CDR2 from the germline V gene are SGHAT and FQDESV (reference sequence). V dropped 4 bases and J dropped 7 bases, with 14 bases sitting between them.

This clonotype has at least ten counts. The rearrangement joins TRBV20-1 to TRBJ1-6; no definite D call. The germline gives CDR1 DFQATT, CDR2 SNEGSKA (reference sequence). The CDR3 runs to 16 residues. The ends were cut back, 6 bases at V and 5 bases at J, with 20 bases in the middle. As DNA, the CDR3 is TGCAGTGCCCGAAATCCCGCAGAAGGAGATAATTCACCCCTCCACTTT. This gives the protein CSARNPAEGDNSPLHF.

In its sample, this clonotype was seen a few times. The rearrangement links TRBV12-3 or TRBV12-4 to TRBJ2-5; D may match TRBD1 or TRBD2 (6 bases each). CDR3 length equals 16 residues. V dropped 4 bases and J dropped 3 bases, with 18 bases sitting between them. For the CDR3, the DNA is TGTGCCAGCAGTTCCCTCCGAGGGGGGATCGAAGAGACCCAGTACTTC. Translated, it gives CASSSLRGGIEETQYF.

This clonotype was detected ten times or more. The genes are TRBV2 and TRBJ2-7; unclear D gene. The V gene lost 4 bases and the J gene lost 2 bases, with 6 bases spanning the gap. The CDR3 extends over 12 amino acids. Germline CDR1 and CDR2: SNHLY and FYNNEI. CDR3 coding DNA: TGTGCCAGCAGTGTTAATGCCTACGAGCAGTACTTC. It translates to CASSVNAYEQYF. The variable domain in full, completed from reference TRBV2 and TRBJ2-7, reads EPEVTQTPSHQVTQMGQEVILRCVPISNHLYFYWYRQILGQKVEFLVSFYNNEISEKSEIFDDQFSVERPDGSNFTLKIRSTKLEDSAMYFCASSVNAYEQYFGPGTRLTVT.

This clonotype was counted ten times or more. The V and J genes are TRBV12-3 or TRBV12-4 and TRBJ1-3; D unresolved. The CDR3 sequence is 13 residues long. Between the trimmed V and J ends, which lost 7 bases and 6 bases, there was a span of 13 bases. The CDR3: CASKALWPNTIYF. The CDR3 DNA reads TGTGCCAGCAAGGCGCTGTGGCCAAACACCATATATTTT.

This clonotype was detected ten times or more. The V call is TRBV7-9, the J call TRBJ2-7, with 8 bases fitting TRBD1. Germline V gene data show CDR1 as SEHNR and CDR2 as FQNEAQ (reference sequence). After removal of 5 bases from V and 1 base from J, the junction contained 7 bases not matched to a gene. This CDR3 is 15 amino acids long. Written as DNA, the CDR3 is TGTGCCAGCAGCCGGCTTGGGGACAGGTCCTACGAGCAGTACTTC. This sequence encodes CASSRLGDRSYEQYF.

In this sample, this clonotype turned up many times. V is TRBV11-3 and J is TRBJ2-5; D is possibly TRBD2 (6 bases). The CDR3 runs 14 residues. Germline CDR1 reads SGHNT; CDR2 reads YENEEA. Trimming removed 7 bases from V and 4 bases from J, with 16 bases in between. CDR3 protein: CASKIRGEAETQYF. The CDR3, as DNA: TGTGCCAGCAAAATTCGCGGGGAGGCAGAGACCCAGTACTTC.

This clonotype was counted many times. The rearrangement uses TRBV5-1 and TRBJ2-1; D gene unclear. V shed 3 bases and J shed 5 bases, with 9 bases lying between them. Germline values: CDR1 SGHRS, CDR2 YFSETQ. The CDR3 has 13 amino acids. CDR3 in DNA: TGCGCCAGCAGCTCACTCCTAGACAATGAGCAGTTCTTC. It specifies CASSSLLDNEQFF.

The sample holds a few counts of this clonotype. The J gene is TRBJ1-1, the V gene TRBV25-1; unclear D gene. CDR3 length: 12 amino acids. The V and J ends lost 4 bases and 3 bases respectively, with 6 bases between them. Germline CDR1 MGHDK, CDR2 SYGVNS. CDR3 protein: CASSGIDTEAFF. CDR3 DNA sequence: TGTGCCAGCAGTGGGATCGACACTGAAGCTTTCTTT.

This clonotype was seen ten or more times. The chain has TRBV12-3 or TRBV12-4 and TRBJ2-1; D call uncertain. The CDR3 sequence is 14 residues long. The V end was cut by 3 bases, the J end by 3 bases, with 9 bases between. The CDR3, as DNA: TGTGCCAGCAGTTTTGACGGAAGCTACAATGAGCAGTTCTTC. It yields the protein CASSFDGSYNEQFF.

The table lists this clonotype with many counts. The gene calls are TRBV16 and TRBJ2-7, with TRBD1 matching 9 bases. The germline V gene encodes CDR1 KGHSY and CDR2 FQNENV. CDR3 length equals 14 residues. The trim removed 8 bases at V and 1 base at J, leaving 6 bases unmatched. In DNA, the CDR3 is TGTGCCAGCTGCTCCGGGACAGGGTCCTACGAGCAGTACTTC. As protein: CASCSGTGSYEQYF.

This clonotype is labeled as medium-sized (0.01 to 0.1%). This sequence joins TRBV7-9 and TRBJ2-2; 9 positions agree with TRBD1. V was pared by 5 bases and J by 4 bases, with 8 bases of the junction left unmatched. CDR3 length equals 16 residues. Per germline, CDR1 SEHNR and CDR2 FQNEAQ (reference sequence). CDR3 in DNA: TGTGCCAGCAGCCGTACCGGGACAGGGATCACCGGGGAGCTGTTTTTT. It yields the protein CASSRTGTGITGELFF.

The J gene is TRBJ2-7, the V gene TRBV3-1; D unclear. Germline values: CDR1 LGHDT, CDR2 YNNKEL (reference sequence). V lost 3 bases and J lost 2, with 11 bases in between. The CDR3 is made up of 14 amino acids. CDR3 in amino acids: CASSHTVFPYEQYF. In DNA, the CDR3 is TGTGCCAGCAGCCACACAGTTTTTCCCTACGAGCAGTACTTC.